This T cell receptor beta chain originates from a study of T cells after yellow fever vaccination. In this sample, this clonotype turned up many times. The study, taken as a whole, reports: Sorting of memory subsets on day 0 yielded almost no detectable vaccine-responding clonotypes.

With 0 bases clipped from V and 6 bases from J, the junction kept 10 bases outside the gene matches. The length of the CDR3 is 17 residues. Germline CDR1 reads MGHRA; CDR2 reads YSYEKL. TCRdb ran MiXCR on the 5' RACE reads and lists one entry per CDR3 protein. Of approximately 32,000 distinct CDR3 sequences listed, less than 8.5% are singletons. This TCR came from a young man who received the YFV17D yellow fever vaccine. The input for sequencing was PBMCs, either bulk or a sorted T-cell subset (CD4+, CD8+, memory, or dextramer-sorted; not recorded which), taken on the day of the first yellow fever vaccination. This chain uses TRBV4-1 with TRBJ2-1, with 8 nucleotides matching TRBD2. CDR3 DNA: TGCGCCAGCAGCCAAGATCCCGGGGGGGCTTCGCTCAATGAGCAGTTCTTC. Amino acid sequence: CASSQDPGGASLNEQFF.